A single sample is the source of the 14 T cell receptor beta chains below, sequenced in a study of shared clonotypes between healthy human individuals. The repertoire was sequenced with immunoSEQ multiplex PCR; TCRdb's copy has only in-frame clones and lacks some. This sample has approximately 2.5 million clones, with 80% to 95% found just once. Sequenced material: naive CD4+ T cells from PBMCs. As for subset: CD45RA+ positively selected. The source is a man aged 18 to 30 in good health. Some clones in this sample may be carry-over from other donors' samples.

This clone was picked up one time. The chain joins TRBV4-1 to TRBJ2-1; tentatively, D is TRBD2 (5 bases). The CDR3 runs 17 residues. Germline V gene sequence: CDR1 MGHRA, CDR2 YSYEKL. Trimming took 0 bases from V and 4 from J, leaving 16 bases between them. The CDR3 nucleotides read TGCGCCAGCAGCCAAGATGGTGCAGGACTTGTTTACAATGAGCAGTTCTTC. It codes for CASSQDGAGLVYNEQFF.

The chain carries TRBV7-2 and TRBJ1-2; a weak D match, TRBD1 (6 bases). V gave up 5 bases and J gave up 4 bases, with 20 bases separating them. The CDR3 length is 16 residues. CDR1 and CDR2 from the germline V gene are SGHTA and FQGNSA. In DNA form, the CDR3 reads TGTGCCAGCAGCGTTACAGGGTCCCGCTCCAGCTATGGCTACACCTTC. Translating gives CASSVTGSRSSYGYTF.

This chain connects TRBV4-1 to TRBJ1-5, with TRBD1 matching 9 bases. CDR1 is MGHRA, CDR2 YSYEKL, per germline. This CDR3 comprises 16 residues. With 0 bases clipped from V and 5 bases from J, the junction kept 5 bases outside the gene matches. The DNA for the CDR3 is TGCGCCAGCAGCCAAGAACTGGACAGGGGTGATCAGCCCCAGCATTTT. Its translation: CASSQELDRGDQPQHF.

The chain is built from TRBV5-4 and TRBJ1-1; 7 nucleotides align to TRBD1. The CDR3 has 17 residues. Germline V CDR1 and CDR2: SGHNT, YYREEE (reference sequence). With 0 bases clipped from V and 0 bases from J, the junction kept 8 bases outside the gene matches. CDR3 sequence (DNA): TGTGCCAGCAGCTTGGGGAGTCCGGGACAGATGAACACTGAAGCTTTCTTT. It specifies CASSLGSPGQMNTEAFF.

This clone is a singleton in its sample. At the DNA level, this CDR3 is encoded by other sequences in the same sample as well. The V and J genes are TRBV27 and TRBJ2-7, with 9 bases fitting TRBD1. There are 14 residues in the CDR3. Per the germline V gene, CDR1 is MNHEY and CDR2 is SMNVEV (reference sequence). The J segment lost 2 bases and the V segment lost 5 bases, leaving 4 bases of the junction unmatched. Here the CDR3 reads CASSPRDRAYEQYF. The CDR3 DNA sequence: TGTGCCAGCAGTCCCCGGGACAGGGCCTACGAGCAGTACTTC.

A single count supports this clone. The chain combines TRBV7-9 with TRBJ2-7; 8 positions agree with TRBD2. The V and J ends lost 3 bases and 4 bases, in that order; junction bases with no gene match: 5. Germline V CDR1 and CDR2: SEHNR, FQNEAQ (reference sequence). This CDR3 comprises 14 residues. CDR3: CASSFTSGLYEQYF. In nucleotides, the CDR3 is TGTGCCAGCAGCTTTACTAGCGGTTTATACGAGCAGTACTTC.

This chain connects TRBV4-3 to TRBJ1-2; D uncertain. CDR3 size: 12 residues. V lost 4 bases and J 4 bases, leaving 7 bases between the germline ends. Germline assignment: CDR1 LGHNA and CDR2 YSLEER. CDR3 bases: TGCGCCAGCAGCCGGGTTGGCTATGGCTACACCTTC. Translated, it gives CASSRVGYGYTF.

The rearrangement uses TRBV16 and TRBJ1-2; no clear D gene. The CDR3 loop spans 11 amino acids. The V end was cut by 0 bases, the J end by 8 bases, with 4 bases between. The germline gives CDR1 KGHSY, CDR2 FQNENV. The CDR3 region is CASSQSGGYTF. In DNA, the CDR3 is TGTGCCAGCAGCCAATCTGGCGGCTACACCTTC.

The CDR3 protein is CASSPPGALEDTEAFF. CDR3 DNA: TGCGCCAGCAGCCCCCCGGGGGCCCTAGAGGACACTGAAGCTTTCTTT. This sequence joins TRBV5-1 and TRBJ1-1; possible D gene TRBD1, 6 bases. This CDR3 is built from 16 residues. The V gene lost 4 bases and the J gene lost 3 bases, with 19 bases spanning the gap. The germline CDR1 and CDR2 sequences are SGHRS and YFSETQ.

The V gene is TRBV28, the J gene TRBJ1-5; no definite D call. V lost 2 bases and J lost 6, with 5 bases in between. In germline, CDR1 is MDHEN, CDR2 SYDVKM. The CDR3 is made up of 12 amino acids. The CDR3 is CASSLTTQPQHF. CDR3 coding DNA: TGTGCCAGCAGTTTAACCACTCAGCCCCAGCATTTT.

V is TRBV7-6 and J is TRBJ2-7; D is ambiguous. There are 15 residues in the CDR3. V gave up 5 bases and J gave up 0 bases, with 14 bases separating them. The germline CDR1 and CDR2 sequences are SGHVS and FNYEAQ. In DNA, the CDR3 is TGTGCCAGCAGCCTGGACGGTAGGAGCTCCTACGAGCAGTACTTC. Protein product: CASSLDGRSSYEQYF.

V and J are TRBV23-1 and TRBJ1-3; D may be TRBD1 (5 bases). TRBV23-1 is an ORF for which the function is uncertain. This CDR3 is 13 amino acids long. V lost 6 bases and J lost 9, with 15 bases in between. CDR3 residues: CASRWGGRSTIYF. DNA for the CDR3: TGCGCCAGCAGGTGGGGGGGGAGGAGCACCATATATTTT.

This clone was recorded only once. The chain joins TRBV28 to TRBJ1-5; D remains ambiguous. The germline V gene has CDR1 MDHEN and CDR2 SYDVKM. There are 14 residues in the CDR3. V dropped 3 bases and J dropped 0 bases, with 6 bases sitting between them. The CDR3 loop reads CASSLGPSNQPQHF. CDR3 coding DNA: TGTGCCAGCAGTTTGGGTCCTAGCAATCAGCCCCAGCATTTT.

The chain joins TRBV4-3 to TRBJ1-5; no firm D call. CDR3 size: 14 residues. Germline CDR1 reads LGHNA; CDR2 reads YSLEER. V was pared by 0 bases and J by 0 bases, with 3 bases between. The CDR3 loop reads CASSQDYSNQPQHF. The CDR3 bases are TGCGCCAGCAGCCAAGATTATAGCAATCAGCCCCAGCATTTT.